This entry is about one T cell receptor beta chain. Its antigen is not known. Trimming took 1 base from V and 7 from J; bases not matched to a gene: 5. CDR3 size: 14 residues. Germline assignment: CDR1 SGHTA and CDR2 FQGTGA. The data stem from a study of vaccination effects on CD4 cells after COVID-19. Sequencing followed a ViraFEST assay step that expanded antigen-specific CD4+ T cells with viral peptide pools. When ten to eleven days of culture had elapsed, CD4+ T cells were isolated. Participants received two doses of either the BNT162b2 or mRNA-1273 vaccine. Each culture had half its medium swapped for IL-2 medium on days 3 and 7. The protocol was immunoSEQ multiplex PCR, while the TCRdb copy is restricted to in-frame clones and leaves out a portion. Seen here are around 33,000 clones, roughly 78% observed once, and the top ten hold approximately 1.6%.

The specimen was CD4+ T cells from PBMCs cultured with HCoV-NL63 spike peptides, collected after COVID-19 vaccination. The chain couples TRBV7-3 to TRBJ2-3; 7 bases fit TRBD1. The sequence came from a human donor who received a COVID-19 vaccine. Some clones in this sample may be carry-over from other donors' samples. The DNA of the CDR3 is TGTGCCAGCAGCTTAATAGGGACAGTTAATACGCAGTATTTT. This sequence encodes CASSLIGTVNTQYF.